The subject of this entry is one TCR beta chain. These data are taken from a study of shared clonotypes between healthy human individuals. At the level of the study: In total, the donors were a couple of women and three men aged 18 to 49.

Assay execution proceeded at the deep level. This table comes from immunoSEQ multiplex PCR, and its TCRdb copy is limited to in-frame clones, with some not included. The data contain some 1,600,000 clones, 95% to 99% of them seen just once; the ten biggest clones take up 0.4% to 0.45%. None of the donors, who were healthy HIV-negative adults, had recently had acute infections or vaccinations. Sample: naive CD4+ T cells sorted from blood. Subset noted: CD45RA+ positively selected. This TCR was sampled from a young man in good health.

CDR3 DNA sequence: TGTGCCAGCTCACCGACCAACACAGGGACGGAGACCCAGTACTTC. Translating it yields CASSPTNTGTETQYF. The rearrangement links TRBV18 to TRBJ2-5, with D possibly matching TRBD1 (6 bases). This CDR3 region has 15 residues. Germline V gene data show CDR1 as KGHSH and CDR2 as LQKENI. Between the trimmed V and J ends, which lost 3 bases and 5 bases, there was a span of 16 bases.